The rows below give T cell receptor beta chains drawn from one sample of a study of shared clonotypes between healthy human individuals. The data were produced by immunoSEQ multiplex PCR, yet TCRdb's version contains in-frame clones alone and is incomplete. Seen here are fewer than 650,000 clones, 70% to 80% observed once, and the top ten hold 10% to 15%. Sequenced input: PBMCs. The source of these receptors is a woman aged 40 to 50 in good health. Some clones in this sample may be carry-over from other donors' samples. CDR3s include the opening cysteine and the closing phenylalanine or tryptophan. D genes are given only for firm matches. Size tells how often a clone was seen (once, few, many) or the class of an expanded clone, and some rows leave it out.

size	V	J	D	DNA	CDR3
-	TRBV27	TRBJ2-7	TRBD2	TGTGCCAGCAGTTTATGGGGTAGCGGGAACCTGGCGGTGGAGGAGCAGTACTTC	CASSLWGSGNLAVEEQYF
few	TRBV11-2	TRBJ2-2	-	TGTGCCAGCTCAGGACTGCTGAACACCGGGGAGCTGTTTTTT	CASSGLLNTGELFF
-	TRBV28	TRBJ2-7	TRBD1	TGTGCCAGCAGTTCCCCTCAGGGGGTAGCCTACGAGCAGTACTTC	CASSSPQGVAYEQYF
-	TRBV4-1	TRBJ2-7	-	TGCGCCAGCAGCCACAGGGGCTACGAGCAGTACTTC	CASSHRGYEQYF
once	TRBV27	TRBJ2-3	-	TGTGCCAGCAGTTCCCGGGGGCTGGTAGATACGCAGTATTTT	CASSSRGLVDTQYF
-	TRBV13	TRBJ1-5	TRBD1	TGTGCCAGCAGCTTAGGCGGAACCCACAGGGGGCAATCAGCCCAGCATTTT	CASSLGGTHRGQSAQHF
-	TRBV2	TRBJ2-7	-	TGTGCCAGCAGTGAAGCGGGCGCTGGAGGGGGGAGGGGATCCTACGAGCAGTACTTC	CASSEAGAGGGRGSYEQYF
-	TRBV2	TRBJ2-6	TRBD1	TGTGCCAGCAGTTCCTCGGACAGGGAGCCCGGGGCCAACGTCCTGACTTTC	CASSSSDREPGANVLTF
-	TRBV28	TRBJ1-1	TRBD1	TGTGCCAGCAGTTTATTGGACAGGAGGGGGTCTGAAGCTTTCTTT	CASSLLDRRGSEAFF
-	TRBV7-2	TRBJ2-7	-	TGTGCCAGCAGCCCTGGTAGGGCCTACGAGCAGTACTTC	CASSPGRAYEQYF
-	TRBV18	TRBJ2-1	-	TGTGCCAGCTCACCCGTCAGTAGCGGAGCGAATGAGCAGTTCTTC	CASSPVSSGANEQFF
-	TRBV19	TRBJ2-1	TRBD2	TGTGCCAGTACCCGTACAGCGGGGTACAATGAGCAGTTCTTC	CASTRTAGYNEQFF
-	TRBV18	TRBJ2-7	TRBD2	TGTGCCAGCTCAACGGGACTAGCGGGAGGCGAGCAGTACTTC	CASSTGLAGGEQYF
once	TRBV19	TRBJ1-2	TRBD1	TGTGCCAGTAGTGGAATAAACAGGGGCCAAATCCCCGTCTACTATGGCTACACCTTC	CASSGINRGQIPVYYGYTF
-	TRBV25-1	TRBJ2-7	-	TGTGCCAGCAGTGGTAAGGGAACGATATACGAGCAGTACTTC	CASSGKGTIYEQYF
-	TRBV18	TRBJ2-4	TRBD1	TGTGCCAGCTCACCACCGGCAGGGGGCTTTGGCAAAAACATTCAGTACTTC	CASSPPAGGFGKNIQYF
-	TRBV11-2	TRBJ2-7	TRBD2	TGTGCCAGCAGTCTAGCGGGCACCCCCTACGAGCAGTACTTC	CASSLAGTPYEQYF
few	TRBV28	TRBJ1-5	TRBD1	TGTGCCAGCAGCTCCAAACTCAGGGGGAGCAATCAGCCCCAGCATTTT	CASSSKLRGSNQPQHF
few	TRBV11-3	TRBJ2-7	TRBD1	TGTGCCAGCAGTTTCGGGACAGGGAGCTACGAGCAGTACTTC	CASSFGTGSYEQYF
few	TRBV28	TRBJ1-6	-	TGTGCCAGCAGTTTAACCCAATCACCCCTCCACTTT	CASSLTQSPLHF
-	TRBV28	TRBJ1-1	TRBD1	TGTGCCAGCGCCCGGGACAGCAACACTGAAGCTTTCTTT	CASARDSNTEAFF
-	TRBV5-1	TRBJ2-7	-	TGCGCCAGCAGCTTGGGGAATACAGGGTCATACGAGCAGTACTTC	CASSLGNTGSYEQYF
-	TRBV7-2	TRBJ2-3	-	TGTGCCAGCAGCCCACCCTTGGGGGCAAGCACAGATACGCAGTATTTT	CASSPPLGASTDTQYF
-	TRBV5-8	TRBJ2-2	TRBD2	TGTGCCAGCAGCTTGGTTGGCGGGAGAGGATCCGGGGAGCTGTTTTTT	CASSLVGGRGSGELFF
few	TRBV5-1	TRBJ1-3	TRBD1	TGCGCCAGCAGCTATACAGGGGCCACCGGTGAGGAGGTCATATATTTT	CASSYTGATGEEVIYF
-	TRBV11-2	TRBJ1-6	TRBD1	TGTGCCAGCAGCCCACCACAGGGGGGCAATTCACCCCTCCACTTT	CASSPPQGGNSPLHF
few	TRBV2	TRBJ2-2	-	TGTGCCAGCAGCGACCGGGGCGCCCGAGGCACCGGGGAGCTGTTTTTT	CASSDRGARGTGELFF
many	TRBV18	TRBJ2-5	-	TGTGCCAGCTCAACCCAAGAGACCCAGTACTTC	CASSTQETQYF
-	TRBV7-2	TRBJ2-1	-	TGTGCCAGCAGCTTAGGGCGTCTAGCCGACCTAGGGAATGAGCAGTTCTTC	CASSLGRLADLGNEQFF
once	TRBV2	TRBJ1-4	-	TGTGCCAGCAGTGCCGAGACGAATGAAAAACTGTTTTTT	CASSAETNEKLFF
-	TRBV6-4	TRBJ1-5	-	TGTGCCAGCAGTGAGGAGGGCCTAAGCAATCAGCCCCAGCATTTT	CASSEEGLSNQPQHF
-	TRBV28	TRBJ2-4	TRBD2	TGTGCCAGCAGTTTTTGGACTAGCGGGGGGAACATTCAGTACTTC	CASSFWTSGGNIQYF
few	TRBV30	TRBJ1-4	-	TGTGCCTCCCAGGGGATTGGGAATGAAAAACTGTTTTTT	CASQGIGNEKLFF
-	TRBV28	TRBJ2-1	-	TGTGCCAGTAGGGGGAGCCCCAATGAGCAGTTCTTC	CASRGSPNEQFF
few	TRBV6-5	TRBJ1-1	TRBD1	TGTGCCAGCAGTTACACGGACAGGCGGGGCACTGAAGCTTTCTTT	CASSYTDRRGTEAFF
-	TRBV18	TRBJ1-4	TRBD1	TGTGCCAGCTCCCCCGGGACAGCTAATGAAAAACTGTTTTTT	CASSPGTANEKLFF
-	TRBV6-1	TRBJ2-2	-	TGTGCCAGCAGCGGACAGAACACCGGGGAGCTGTTTTTT	CASSGQNTGELFF
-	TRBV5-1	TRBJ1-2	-	TGCGCCAGCAGCTTGGAGGGGACGTCTGGCTATGGCTACACCTTC	CASSLEGTSGYGYTF
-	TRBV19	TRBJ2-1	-	TGTGCCAGTAGTATTGGTAGCGAGACCTACAATGAGCAGTTCTTC	CASSIGSETYNEQFF
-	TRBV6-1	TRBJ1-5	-	TGTGCCAGCACAACCCCAGGGCCGAATCAGCCCCAGCATTTT	CASTTPGPNQPQHF
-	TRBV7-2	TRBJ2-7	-	TGTGCCAGCAGCTTAGAGGGCCCCTACGAGCAGTACTTC	CASSLEGPYEQYF
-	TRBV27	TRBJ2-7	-	TGTGCCAGCAGTCGACAGGTGGGGGGGGGATACGAGCAGTACTTC	CASSRQVGGGYEQYF
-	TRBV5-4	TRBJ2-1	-	TGTGCCAGCAGCTTGGTTATTTTCGGTGAGCAGTTCTTC	CASSLVIFGEQFF
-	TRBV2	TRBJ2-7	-	TGTGCCAGCAGTGATCCGTGGAACGAGCAGTACTTC	CASSDPWNEQYF
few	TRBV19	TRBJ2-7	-	TGTGCCAGTAGTCGTACAGGCGCGGGGTTCTACGAGCAGTACTTC	CASSRTGAGFYEQYF
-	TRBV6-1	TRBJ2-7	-	TGTGCCAGCAGTGACGGAACCTACGAGCAGTACTTC	CASSDGTYEQYF
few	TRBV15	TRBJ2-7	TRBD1	TGTGCCACCAGCAGAGGTGGGACAGGTAGCTCCTACGAGCAGTACTTC	CATSRGGTGSSYEQYF
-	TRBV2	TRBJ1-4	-	TGTGCCAGCAGTTGGAGAAATGAAAAACTGTTTTTT	CASSWRNEKLFF
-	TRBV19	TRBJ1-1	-	TGTGCCAGTAGTACCAGGGGGAACACTGAAGCTTTCTTT	CASSTRGNTEAFF
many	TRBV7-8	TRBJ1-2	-	TGTGCCAGCAGCTTAAAGCGGACAGACTATGGCTACACCTTC	CASSLKRTDYGYTF